This T cell receptor (beta chain) was sequenced for a study of T-cell memory formation after mild COVID-19 (dated by TCRdb to the early 2020s). For context, the study as a whole: Most TCR sequence clusters were specific to one of the two donors. In two donors, T-cell clones that expanded and contracted after mild COVID-19 were followed by sequencing TCRalpha and TCRbeta repertoires longitudinally. Two young, previously healthy adult volunteers, one female and one male, were included in the cohort.

General conclusions and limits of the study: Some responding clones were detected in pre-infection memory, which suggested that pre-existing cross-reactive memory T cells had joined the SARS-CoV-2 response. The second-wave clones that peaked on day 37 were not confirmed to be SARS-CoV-2 specific. Contracting CD4+ clones were found mainly in CM and EM memory subsets, while CD8+ clones were enriched in EMRA. The study included only a couple of mild cases, and larger cohorts that include severe cases with pre-infection samples were judged to be necessary. From day 15 to 85, contracting clones showed balanced CD4/CD8 phenotypes, whereas a second wave of clones that expanded from day 15 to 37 leaned towards CD4+.

As to this clonotype: Its binding antigen is unknown. Base qualities are not at hand, and no much larger clone is one base apart.

The CDR3 spans 15 residues, from the cysteine through the phenylalanine. The sequence is cut down to CDR3 DNA, 45 bases in frame from base 1. Trimming at the junction amounts to 6 bases on V and 0 bases on J, and the germline ends lie 11 bases apart. TCRdb shows the sequencer as Illumina NovaSeq 6000. TCRalpha and TCRbeta cDNA libraries were built by 5'RACE with constant-segment primers, adding sample barcodes and unique molecular identifiers. RNA was extracted from every sample with Trizol reagent. Amplification of the libraries took two PCR steps, and the second step added a second sample barcode plus Illumina TruSeq adapters. The libraries were sequenced on an Illumina NovaSeq using 2 x 150 bp paired-end reads. Under the source paper's analysis protocol: Reads were demultiplexed and collapsed into UMI-guided consensus sequences with migec v1.2.7. With mixcr v2.1.11, UMI consensuses were aligned to TRA and TRB V and J templates and assembled into clonotypes. A clonotype was counted as expanded or contracted only if both edgeR and NoisET called the change significant, with noise models trained on biological replicates. For edgeR calls, a false discovery rate-adjusted p below 0.01 and a log2 fold-change threshold of 1 were applied. PCA with hierarchical clustering of max-normalized trajectories of the 1000 most abundant clonotypes was used as exploratory dynamics analysis. Each responding clone was given a CD4 or CD8 phenotype based on the CD4+ and CD8+ repertoires, which had been sequenced separately. TCRdb cleaned the public reads at Q25 with fastp, built clones with MiXCR and kept in-frame beta chains. Each CDR3 protein gets just one entry, which takes the most common genes and DNA from the rows behind it. What appears here as the V and J calls and clone size reflects TCRdb's work, not the paper's. The sample contains just under 150,000 distinct CDR3 sequences, around 5.8% of them found a single time. The top ten hold approximately 2% of the sample.

PBMCs were isolated by Ficoll-Paque density gradient centrifugation. The clonotype originates from an adult woman who had mild COVID-19 (a few samples of this study predate the infection). The sample titles of this study are shuffled in the database, so cell type and time point are left out; the donor was told from shared clones. The sequenced material came from PBMCs or a T cell subset sorted from them (not recorded which). The rearrangement combines TRBV12-3 or TRBV12-4 with TRBJ2-2, with TRBD1 as a weak D call on 5 bases. The CDR3 amino acid sequence is: CASSPGIANTGELFF. The nucleotide sequence reads as follows: TGTGCCAGCAGCCCAGGGATTGCGAACACCGGGGAGCTGTTTTTT.